This entry lists 19 T cell receptor beta chains sequenced from one sample in a study of T cells in Graves' hyperthyroidism and ophthalmopathy. There were TCR beta CDR3 regions amplified from RNA transcripts. The study used the HTBI primer set for a first-round RT-PCR of the TCR CDR3. MiXCR, applied by TCRdb to the multiplex PCR reads, yields one record per CDR3 protein. Seen here are roughly 400,000 distinct CDR3 sequences, roughly an eighth observed once, and the top ten hold 25% to 30%. Material for sequencing was blood. The receptors stem from a man aged 45-65 years with Graves' ophthalmopathy.

The V call is TRBV29-1, the J call TRBJ2-5; perhaps TRBD1 as D (8 bases). The CDR3 length is 14 residues. Trimming removed 7 bases from V and 9 bases from J, with 24 bases in between. The germline CDR1 and CDR2 sequences are SQVTM and ANQGSEA. The CDR3 loop is CSGKRQGRREAQYF. CDR3 bases: TGCAGCGGGAAAAGACAGGGGCGTCGGGAGGCCCAGTACTTC.

The table lists this clonotype with many counts. This chain connects TRBV2 to TRBJ1-4, with 7 bases identical to TRBD1. With 7 bases clipped from V and 4 bases from J, the junction kept 9 bases outside the gene matches. Per germline, CDR1 SNHLY and CDR2 FYNNEI. The length of the CDR3 is 15 residues. Here the CDR3 reads CASIWSGTVNEKLFF. DNA of the CDR3: TGTGCCAGCATCTGGTCCGGGACAGTTAATGAAAAACTGTTTTTT.

This clonotype was counted ten times or more. The chain joins TRBV5-1 to TRBJ2-7; 9 bases match TRBD1. J was trimmed by 3 bases and V by 5 bases; bases with no gene match: 3. Germline assignment: CDR1 SGHRS and CDR2 YFSETQ. CDR3 length: 13 residues. This chain's CDR3 is CASRRTGDYEQYF. The CDR3 DNA reads as TGCGCCAGCAGACGGACAGGGGACTACGAGCAGTACTTC.

This clonotype is judged medium-sized (0.01 to 0.1%). The V gene is TRBV4-1, the J gene TRBJ2-1, with 10 nucleotides matching TRBD2. The V gene's germline CDR1 is MGHRA and CDR2 YSYEKL. CDR3 length: 18 residues. Losses at the gene ends were 0 bases for V and 2 bases for J; bases not matched to a gene: 7. CDR3 bases: TGCGCCAGCAGCCAAGATTCTAAGCGGGAGGGCCCCTACAATGAGCAGTTCTTC. Its translation is CASSQDSKREGPYNEQFF.

This sequence joins TRBV29-1 and TRBJ2-6; unclear D gene. The CDR3 has 13 residues. With 6 bases removed from V and 4 bases from J, the gap between germline ends came to 10 bases. Germline values: CDR1 SQVTM, CDR2 ANQGSEA. The CDR3 bases are TGCAGCGTGCGACGTGCAGGGGCCAACGTCCTGACTTTC. Protein sequence: CSVRRAGANVLTF.

About this clonotype itself: This may be a read error, as it is one base from a much larger clone. The CDR3 nucleotides read TGTGCCAGCAGCTTACATCCGGTCACCGGGGAGCTGTTTTTT. The encoded protein is CASSLHPVTGELFF. J is TRBJ2-2 and V is TRBV5-5; D uncertain. Germline V gene sequence: CDR1 SGHKS, CDR2 YYEKEE (reference sequence). CDR3 length equals 14 residues. The V gene lost 2 bases and the J gene lost 4 bases, with 9 bases spanning the gap.

In its sample, this clonotype was seen many times. CDR3 in DNA: TGTGCCAGCAGCTTAGGGGTCTGGGATGAGCAGTTCTTC. Protein sequence: CASSLGVWDEQFF. This chain uses TRBV7-9 with TRBJ2-1, with D hard to call. V was shortened by 1 base and J by 8 bases, with 9 bases between the two germline ends. CDR1 SEHNR and CDR2 FQNEAQ come from the germline V gene (reference sequence). The CDR3 is 13 residues long.

This clonotype came up many times. The chain couples TRBV6-2 or TRBV6-3 to TRBJ2-5; maybe TRBD2 (5 bases). V lost 6 bases and J lost 4, with 18 bases in between. The germline V gene encodes CDR1 MNHEY and CDR2 SVGEGT. This CDR3 is built from 15 residues. The CDR3 here is CASSSGIPRAETQYF. CDR3 sequence (DNA): TGTGCCAGCAGCTCGGGGATCCCTCGGGCAGAGACCCAGTACTTC.

V is TRBV5-1 and J is TRBJ2-3, with D perhaps matching TRBD1 (6 bases). This CDR3 comprises 16 residues. In germline, CDR1 is SGHRS, CDR2 YFSETQ. With 1 base removed from V and 11 bases from J, the gap between germline ends came to 23 bases. The CDR3, as DNA: TGCGCCAGCAGCTTGTCCCTTGACAGGTCCTTGGGCTTGCAGTATTTT. Residues: CASSLSLDRSLGLQYF.

This sequence joins TRBV7-2 and TRBJ2-7, with 7 bases that match TRBD2. Trimming at V came to 8 bases and at J to 2 bases, leaving 9 bases not matched to a gene. The CDR3 has 14 residues. CDR1 SGHTA and CDR2 FQGNSA come from the germline V gene. CDR3 loop: CASGLAAGAYEQYF. CDR3 nucleotides: TGTGCCAGCGGACTCGCCGCGGGAGCCTACGAGCAGTACTTC.

This clonotype was seen repeatedly, ten times or more. This chain joins TRBV12-3 or TRBV12-4 and TRBJ2-7, with D tentatively TRBD1 (6 bases). The ends were cut back, 8 bases at V and 1 base at J, with 9 bases in the middle. CDR3 length equals 12 residues. The chain's CDR3 is CASRDTSYEQYF. In DNA form, the CDR3 reads TGTGCCAGCCGGGACACATCCTACGAGCAGTACTTC.

The table lists this clonotype with many counts. The chain uses TRBV3-1 and TRBJ2-5, with 9 bases lining up with TRBD2. The CDR3 sequence is 17 residues long. CDR1 LGHDT and CDR2 YNNKEL come from the germline V gene (reference sequence). With V trimmed by 0 bases and J by 4 bases, 9 bases remained unmatched. The CDR3 DNA sequence: TGTGCCAGCAGCCAAGATGCTAGCGGGAAACACGGAGAGACCCAGTACTTC. Amino acids: CASSQDASGKHGETQYF.

There are many counts of this clonotype. The chain links TRBV6-1 to TRBJ2-1, with TRBD2 matching over 9 bases. The CDR3 spans 15 residues. Germline CDR1 reads MNHNS; CDR2 reads SASEGT. With 6 bases clipped from V and 3 bases from J, the junction kept 6 bases outside the gene matches. In DNA, the CDR3 is TGTGCCAGCAGGGTTGGACTAGCGCTCTACAATGAGCAGTTCTTC. Protein: CASRVGLALYNEQFF.

With respect to this clonotype: This may come from a read error, since a much larger clone is one base off. This chain joins TRBV6-1 and TRBJ1-2; D may be TRBD1 (6 bases). Germline V CDR1 and CDR2: MNHNS, SASEGT. There are 13 residues in the CDR3. CDR3 in amino acids: CAGSRAGDYGYTF. In DNA form, the CDR3 reads TGTGCCGGCAGTCGCGCAGGGGACTATGGCTACACCTTC.

With regard to this clonotype: This is likely a read error, given that the CDR3 carries no conserved phenylalanine or tryptophan at its end. The J gene is TRBJ1-1, the V gene TRBV3-1; D is possibly TRBD1 (5 bases). This CDR3 spans 13 amino acids. V shed 4 bases and J shed 4 bases, with 10 bases lying between them. CDR1 LGHDT and CDR2 YNNKEL come from the germline V gene (reference sequence). CDR3 nucleotide sequence: TGTGCCAGCAGCCTAGGGGCGGCCACTGAAGCTTTCCTT. Translating gives CASSLGAATEAFL.

This clonotype was seen repeatedly, ten times or more. The rearrangement joins TRBV18 to TRBJ2-2; 7 bases are shared with TRBD1. The junction had 5 bases not matched to a gene; V was cut back by 3 bases and J by 4 bases. Looked up from germline, CDR1 is KGHSH and CDR2 is LQKENI. The CDR3 has 15 amino acids. CDR3: CASSPKQGFTGELFF. Here the CDR3 DNA reads TGTGCCAGCTCACCGAAACAGGGGTTCACCGGGGAGCTGTTTTTT.

This clonotype appeared many times. The chain uses TRBV29-1 and TRBJ2-7; no definite D call. CDR3 length equals 14 residues. Looked up from germline, CDR1 is SQVTM and CDR2 is ANQGSEA. V lost 6 bases, J lost 3 bases, and 18 bases lay in between. For the CDR3, the DNA is TGCAGCGTGGACGTCCTATCTCCTATCTACGAGCAGTACTTC. Residues: CSVDVLSPIYEQYF.

The genes are TRBV2 and TRBJ1-3, with TRBD1 matching over 7 bases. The V gene's germline CDR1 is SNHLY and CDR2 FYNNEI. Unmatched junction bases numbered 12, after V lost 6 bases and J lost 4 bases. The CDR3 length is 16 residues. As DNA, the CDR3 is TGTGCCAGCAGGGGAAGACAGGGCTCAGCGGGAAACACCATATATTTT. This sequence encodes CASRGRQGSAGNTIYF.

This clonotype was seen ten or more times. This sequence joins TRBV12-3 or TRBV12-4 and TRBJ1-1, with D perhaps TRBD1 (5 bases). This CDR3 comprises 16 residues. Trimming took 6 bases from V and 10 from J, leaving 27 bases between them. The CDR3 bases are TGTGCCAGCAGGCAATCGGCGGCGTCAGCTAATGGGGCAGCTTTCTTT. Residues: CASRQSAASANGAAFF.